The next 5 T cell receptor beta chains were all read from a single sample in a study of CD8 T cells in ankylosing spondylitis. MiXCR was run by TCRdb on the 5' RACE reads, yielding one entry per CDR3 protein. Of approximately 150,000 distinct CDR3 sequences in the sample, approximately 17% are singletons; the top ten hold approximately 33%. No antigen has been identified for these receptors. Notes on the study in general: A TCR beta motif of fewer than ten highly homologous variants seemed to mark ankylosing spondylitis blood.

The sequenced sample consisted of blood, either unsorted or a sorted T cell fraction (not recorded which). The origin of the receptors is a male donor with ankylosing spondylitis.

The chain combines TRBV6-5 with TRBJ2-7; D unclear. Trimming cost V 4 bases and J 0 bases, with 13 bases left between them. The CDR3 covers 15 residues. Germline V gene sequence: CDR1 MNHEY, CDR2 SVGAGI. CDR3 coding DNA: TGTGCCAGCAGTTTGACCGTAGATGCCTCCTACGAGCAGTACTTC. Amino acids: CASSLTVDASYEQYF.

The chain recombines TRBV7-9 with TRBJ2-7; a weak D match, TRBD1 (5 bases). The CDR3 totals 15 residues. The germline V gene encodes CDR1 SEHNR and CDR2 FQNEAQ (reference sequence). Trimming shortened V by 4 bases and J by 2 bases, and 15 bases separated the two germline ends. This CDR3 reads CASSSEEQVTYEQYF. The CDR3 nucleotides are TGTGCCAGCAGCTCAGAGGAACAGGTAACCTACGAGCAGTACTTC.

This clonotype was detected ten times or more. DNA for the CDR3: TGTGCCAGCAGTTTAGCGGGGGTGAACACTGAAGCTTTCTTT. It is translated as CASSLAGVNTEAFF. The chain links TRBV12-3 or TRBV12-4 to TRBJ1-1; D is perhaps TRBD1 (5 bases). The CDR3 contains 14 residues. V was trimmed by 0 bases and J by 0 bases, leaving 5 bases between them.

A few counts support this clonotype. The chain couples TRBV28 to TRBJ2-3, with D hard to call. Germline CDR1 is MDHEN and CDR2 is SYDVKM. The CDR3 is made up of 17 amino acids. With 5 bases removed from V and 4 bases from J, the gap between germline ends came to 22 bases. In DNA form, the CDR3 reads TGTGCCAGCAGTCCTCCCACGCTACAGAGGAAGGCAGATACGCAGTATTTT. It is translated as CASSPPTLQRKADTQYF.

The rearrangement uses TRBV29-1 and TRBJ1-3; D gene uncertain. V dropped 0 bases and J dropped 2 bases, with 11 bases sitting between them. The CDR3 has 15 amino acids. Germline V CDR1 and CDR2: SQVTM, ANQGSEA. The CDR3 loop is CSVEDPAQAGNTIYF. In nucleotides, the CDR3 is TGCAGCGTTGAAGATCCGGCGCAGGCTGGAAACACCATATATTTT.